The T cell receptor (beta chain) described here comes from a study of OX40 agonist ivuxolimab in advanced cancers. The germline V gene has CDR1 SGHAT and CDR2 FQDESV (reference sequence). Trimming shortened V by 3 bases and J by 8 bases, and 16 bases separated the two germline ends. The CDR3 runs 15 residues. Sequenced by immunoSEQ multiplex PCR; TCRdb stores in-frame clones only, minus some. The data show 6,000 to 7,000 clones, approximately 80% seen once. The sequence was collected from an adult with an advanced solid tumor such as melanoma, head and neck, liver or kidney cancer. The sequencing used CD4+ or CD8+ T cells sorted from blood, collected in a trial of the OX40 agonist ivuxolimab. The rearrangement joins TRBV11-1 to TRBJ2-2; D possibly matches TRBD1 or TRBD2 (6 bases each). CDR3: CASSFTRGRLGELFF. Written as DNA, the CDR3 is TGTGCCAGCAGCTTTACTAGGGGGAGGCTGGGGGAGCTGTTTTTT.